This is a list of T cell receptor beta chains from one sample in a study of identical twins. MiXCR was run by TCRdb on the 5' RACE reads, yielding one entry per CDR3 protein. The repertoire holds 400,000 to 550,000 distinct CDR3 sequences, with more than 13% as singletons. These sequences were also reported in another study, on yellow fever vaccine responses in identical twins.

The sequenced sample was CD4+ T cells sorted from blood. Source of these receptors: a woman aged 18-29 years in good health. Each CDR3 is given with its conserved first and last residue. Each record gives: CDR3 protein, clone size, V gene, J gene. Clone size is shown for a subset of rows, as once, few, many or a class of expanded clone.

cdr3_aa: CASSFRQGWTTGELFF
clone_size: .
v_call: TRBV12-3/TRBV12-4
j_call: TRBJ2-2

cdr3_aa: CASSYSMNEQFF
clone_size: few
v_call: TRBV6-2/TRBV6-3
j_call: TRBJ2-1

cdr3_aa: CASSLAPGTGELFF
clone_size: few
v_call: TRBV5-1
j_call: TRBJ2-2

cdr3_aa: CASSSQTSGRANEQFF
clone_size: few
v_call: TRBV5-6
j_call: TRBJ2-1

cdr3_aa: CASRRQGRADTQYF
clone_size: many
v_call: TRBV3-1
j_call: TRBJ2-3

cdr3_aa: CASGPRPGSGSPLHF
clone_size: few
v_call: TRBV12-5
j_call: TRBJ1-6

cdr3_aa: CASFRQGSGEQYF
clone_size: .
v_call: TRBV27
j_call: TRBJ2-7

cdr3_aa: CASSSTAGVGETQYF
clone_size: .
v_call: TRBV5-4
j_call: TRBJ2-5

cdr3_aa: CASSLASGGAGEQYF
clone_size: .
v_call: TRBV7-9
j_call: TRBJ2-7

cdr3_aa: CSARLAGSYEQYF
clone_size: many
v_call: TRBV20-1
j_call: TRBJ2-7

cdr3_aa: CASSWREDNEQFF
clone_size: few
v_call: TRBV6-2/TRBV6-3
j_call: TRBJ2-1

cdr3_aa: CAISSGMGEQYF
clone_size: many
v_call: TRBV10-3
j_call: TRBJ2-7

cdr3_aa: CSARLRPGSKWVQYF
clone_size: few
v_call: TRBV20-1
j_call: TRBJ2-7

cdr3_aa: CASSAEQSSGANVLTF
clone_size: .
v_call: TRBV9
j_call: TRBJ2-6

cdr3_aa: CASRLAGVPYEQYF
clone_size: few
v_call: TRBV6-2/TRBV6-3
j_call: TRBJ2-7

cdr3_aa: CASSWGLAGAPRADNEQFF
clone_size: many
v_call: TRBV5-4
j_call: TRBJ2-1

cdr3_aa: CASSPQLAGNTGELFF
clone_size: .
v_call: TRBV11-2
j_call: TRBJ2-2

cdr3_aa: CASSLVVMNTGELFF
clone_size: many
v_call: TRBV5-1
j_call: TRBJ2-2

cdr3_aa: CASSSVAGGETQYF
clone_size: .
v_call: TRBV7-2
j_call: TRBJ2-5

cdr3_aa: CSARDPSGQETQYF
clone_size: few
v_call: TRBV20-1
j_call: TRBJ2-5

cdr3_aa: CASSASLLCEQYF
clone_size: .
v_call: TRBV5-6
j_call: TRBJ2-7

cdr3_aa: CASSQESLPNTGELFF
clone_size: .
v_call: TRBV4-3
j_call: TRBJ2-2

cdr3_aa: CASSYLGLADYEQYF
clone_size: .
v_call: TRBV6-2/TRBV6-3
j_call: TRBJ2-7

cdr3_aa: CASGGGVNTGELFF
clone_size: .
v_call: TRBV12-3/TRBV12-4
j_call: TRBJ2-2

cdr3_aa: CSVSVFEKLFF
clone_size: few
v_call: TRBV29-1
j_call: TRBJ1-4

cdr3_aa: CASSYAANYGYTF
clone_size: few
v_call: TRBV6-5
j_call: TRBJ1-2

cdr3_aa: CASSVSDGPYEQYF
clone_size: many
v_call: TRBV5-1
j_call: TRBJ2-7